This T cell receptor (beta chain) was sequenced during a study of lymphopenia after photon versus proton radiotherapy. Study-wide findings and caveats: Oligoclonal CD8+ Temra expansion after nadir drove photon patients' diversity drop. Larger post-nadir TCR diversity loss correlated inversely with survival in deceased patients. Photon-treated patients lost naive T cells and TCR diversity; proton-treated stayed stable.

TCRdb keeps only in-frame clones here, not all; method: immunoSEQ multiplex PCR. In the table there are around 27,000 clones, roughly nine tenths of which are singletons. In regard to this clone: Its specificity is not known.

The source material was peripheral blood, sampled from a patient treated with photon-based radiotherapy. The origin of this receptor is a woman aged 45-65 years with cholangiocarcinoma.

The CDR3 sequence is CASSPGGVDYTF. The CDR3 DNA reads TGTGCCAGCAGCCCAGGCGGGGTGGACTACACCTTC. The V and J genes are TRBV7-2 and TRBJ1-2; D uncertain. Germline V gene sequence: CDR1 SGHTA, CDR2 FQGNSA. Trimming left V 5 bases short and J 10 bases short, with 14 bases between. This CDR3 has 12 residues. Full variable domain (rest looked up from reference TRBV7-2 and TRBJ1-2): GAGVSQSPSNKVTEKGKDVELRCDPISGHTALYWYRQSLGQGLEFLIYFQGNSAPDKSGLPSDRFSAERTGGSVSTLTIQRTQQEDSAVYLCASSPGGVDYTFGSGTRLTVV.